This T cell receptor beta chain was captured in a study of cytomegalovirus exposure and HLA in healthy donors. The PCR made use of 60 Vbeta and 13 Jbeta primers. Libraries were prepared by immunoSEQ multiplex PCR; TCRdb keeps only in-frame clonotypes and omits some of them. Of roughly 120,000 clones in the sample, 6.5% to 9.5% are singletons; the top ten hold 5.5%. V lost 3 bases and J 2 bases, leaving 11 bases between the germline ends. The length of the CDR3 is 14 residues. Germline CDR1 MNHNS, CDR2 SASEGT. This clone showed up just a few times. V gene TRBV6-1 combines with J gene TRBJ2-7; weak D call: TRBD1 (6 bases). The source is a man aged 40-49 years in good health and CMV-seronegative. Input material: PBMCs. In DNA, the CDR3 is TGTGCCAGCAGTGAGGGACACCATACCTACGAGCAGTACTTC. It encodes CASSEGHHTYEQYF.